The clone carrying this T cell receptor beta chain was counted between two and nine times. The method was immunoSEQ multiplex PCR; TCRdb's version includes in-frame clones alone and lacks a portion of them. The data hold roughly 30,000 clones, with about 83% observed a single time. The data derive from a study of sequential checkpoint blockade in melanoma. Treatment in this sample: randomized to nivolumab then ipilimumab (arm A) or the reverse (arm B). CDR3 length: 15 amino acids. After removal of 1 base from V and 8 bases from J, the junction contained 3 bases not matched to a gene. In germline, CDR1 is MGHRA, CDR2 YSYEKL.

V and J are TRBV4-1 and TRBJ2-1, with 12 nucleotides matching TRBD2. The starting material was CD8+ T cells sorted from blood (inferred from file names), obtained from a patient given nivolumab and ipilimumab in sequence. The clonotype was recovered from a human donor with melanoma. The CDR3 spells CASSQGASGGDEQFF. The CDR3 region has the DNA TGCGCCAGCAGCCAAGGCGCTAGCGGGGGGGATGAGCAGTTCTTC.